The 6 T cell receptor beta chains presented below share a single source sample, sequenced in a study of monozygotic twins with inflammatory bowel disease. TCRdb re-called the 5' RACE reads, yielding one record per CDR3 amino acid sequence without DNA. In total, the table holds about 300,000 distinct CDR3 sequences. The source material was blood. The receptor source for this set is a human donor with ulcerative colitis or Crohn's disease, or a healthy co-twin of an affected twin (not recorded which).

This chain links TRBV12-3 or TRBV12-4 with TRBJ2-3; TCRdb reports TRBD1, a call that lacks DNA to check it against. This CDR3 has 14 amino acids. CDR3 sequence: CVSSLARGGDTQYF.

This chain uses TRBV12-3 or TRBV12-4 with TRBJ1-2. The CDR3 has 13 residues. CDR3 region: CASSLRRNYGYTF.

The gene calls are TRBV29-1 and TRBJ2-7. CDR3 length: 12 amino acids. CDR1 and CDR2 from the germline V gene are SQVTM and ANQGSEA. The CDR3 sequence is CSVANRGYEQYF.

The V call is TRBV7-9, the J call TRBJ1-2. The CDR3 is 13 amino acids. CDR1 is SEHNR, CDR2 FQNEAQ, per germline (reference sequence). CDR3 residues: CASSLDGIYGYTF.

This chain connects TRBV28 to TRBJ2-5; with no DNA, the TCRdb D assignment of TRBD1 cannot be verified. The CDR3 is 15 residues long. The germline V gene encodes CDR1 MDHEN and CDR2 SYDVKM. CDR3 sequence reads: CASSPLKGIMETQYF.

The chain has TRBV12-3 or TRBV12-4 and TRBJ1-5; without DNA, the TCRdb call of TRBD1 cannot be checked. The CDR3 length is 18 residues. CDR3 protein: CASSRPDRGAVRNQPQHF.